These 20 T cell receptor beta chains came from one sample sequenced in a study of cytomegalovirus exposure and HLA in healthy donors. The study ran its PCR with 60 Vbeta and 13 Jbeta primers. The protocol was immunoSEQ multiplex PCR, while the TCRdb copy is restricted to in-frame clones and leaves out a portion. The table records 150,000 to 200,000 clones, more than 60% of them present only once. Sequencing was performed on PBMCs. The receptor set was obtained from a woman in her 30s in good health and CMV-seronegative.

In regard to this clone: Different DNA sequences within this sample yield the same CDR3. V gene TRBV4-2 combines with J gene TRBJ2-2; tentatively, D is TRBD1 (6 bases). Germline V CDR1 and CDR2: LGHNA, YNFKEQ. CDR3 length: 15 amino acids. V gave up 1 base and J gave up 7 bases, with 13 bases separating them. This CDR3 reads CASSQVPGDDGELFF. The CDR3 DNA follows: TGTGCCAGCAGCCAAGTTCCAGGGGACGACGGGGAGCTGTTTTTT.

This clone showed up just a few times. The rearrangement links TRBV28 to TRBJ2-1; 10 bases line up with TRBD2. Germline CDR1 reads MDHEN; CDR2 reads SYDVKM. The junction had 5 bases not matched to a gene; V was cut back by 4 bases and J by 2 bases. The CDR3 is made up of 16 amino acids. The CDR3, as DNA: TGTGCCAGCAGTTCCTCTAGCGGGGGACCCTACAATGAGCAGTTCTTC. The encoded protein is CASSSSSGGPYNEQFF.

The DNA of the CDR3 is TGCGCCAGCAGCTTGACAGGGCTTGAGACCCAGTACTTC. It is translated as CASSLTGLETQYF. This chain links TRBV5-1 with TRBJ2-5; possible D gene TRBD1, 6 bases. CDR1 is SGHRS and CDR2 is YFSETQ in the germline V gene. The V end was cut by 1 base, the J end by 5 bases, with 9 bases between. This CDR3 spans 13 amino acids.

CDR3 DNA sequence: TGTGCCAGCAGTTCCCCGGGACAGCGGAATCAGCCCCAGCATTTT. Translating it yields CASSSPGQRNQPQHF. The rearrangement links TRBV28 to TRBJ1-5; 7 nucleotides agree with TRBD1. Per the germline V gene, CDR1 is MDHEN and CDR2 is SYDVKM. The CDR3 totals 15 residues. V was clipped by 4 bases and J by 4 bases; unmatched bases: 7. Filled out from reference TRBV28 and TRBJ1-5, the complete variable domain reads DVKVTQSSRYLVKRTGEKVFLECVQDMDHENMFWYRQDPGLGLRLIYFSYDVKMKEKGDIPEGYSVSREKKERFSLILESASTNQTSMYLCASSSPGQRNQPQHFGDGTRLSIL.

The chain employs TRBV5-1 and TRBJ2-1, with TRBD1 identical over 9 bases. The V gene end was trimmed by 4 bases and the J gene end by 7 bases; junction bases not matched to a gene: 9. This CDR3 spans 15 amino acids. Germline assignment: CDR1 SGHRS and CDR2 YFSETQ. Here the CDR3 DNA reads TGCGCCAGCAGCCCCCGGGACAGGGAGGTGAATGAGCAGTTCTTC. This encodes CASSPRDREVNEQFF.

The chain couples TRBV27 to TRBJ2-1; TRBD2 aligns across 12 bases. The germline CDR1 and CDR2 sequences are MNHEY and SMNVEV (reference sequence). V was clipped by 4 bases and J by 12 bases; unmatched bases: 10. The CDR3 totals 15 residues. CDR3 residues: CASSSKTSGGVGQFF. In nucleotides, the CDR3 is TGTGCCAGCAGTTCCAAGACTAGCGGGGGTGTGGGGCAGTTCTTC.

This CDR3 is CATSRVPVYYEQYF. In DNA form, the CDR3 reads TGTGCCACCAGCAGAGTTCCAGTGTACTACGAGCAGTACTTC. The V gene is TRBV15, the J gene TRBJ2-7; no reliable D call. The V end lost 1 base, the J end lost 3 bases, and 10 bases lay between the germline ends. Germline-derived CDR1 and CDR2 are LNHNV and YYDKDF (reference sequence). The CDR3 extends over 14 amino acids.

In its sample, this clone was seen a few times. The CDR3 sequence is CASSQQTGQLNSPLHF. The DNA for the CDR3 is TGCGCCAGCAGCCAACAAACAGGACAGCTAAATTCACCCCTCCACTTT. V usage is TRBV4-1 and J usage is TRBJ1-6; D is perhaps TRBD1 (6 bases). V was trimmed by 2 bases and J by 7 bases, leaving 15 bases between them. The CDR3 is 16 amino acids. Germline values: CDR1 MGHRA, CDR2 YSYEKL.

This clone was picked up one time. The rearrangement links TRBV27 to TRBJ2-7; 11 bases map to TRBD2. Germline lookup yields CDR1 MNHEY and CDR2 SMNVEV (reference sequence). Trimming cost V 10 bases and J 7 bases; bases outside gene matches: 12. The CDR3 is 14 residues long. The DNA of the CDR3 is TGTGCCACTTCAAAGACTAGCGGGGTTCTGGAGCAGTACTTC. This codes for CATSKTSGVLEQYF.

V gene TRBV7-9 combines with J gene TRBJ2-7; 8 bases line up with TRBD2. J was trimmed by 7 bases and V by 0 bases; bases with no gene match: 8. This CDR3 contains 15 residues. Looked up from germline, CDR1 is SEHNR and CDR2 is FQNEAQ (reference sequence). The CDR3 DNA reads as TGTGCCAGCAGCTTAGCGGTAGCGGGGATTTGGGAGCAGTACTTC. It specifies CASSLAVAGIWEQYF.

The V call is TRBV7-9, the J call TRBJ1-4; weak D call: TRBD1 (5 bases). Trimming stripped 5 bases from V and 5 bases from J, with 15 bases between. The V gene's germline CDR1 is SEHNR and CDR2 FQNEAQ (reference sequence). CDR3 length: 15 amino acids. The CDR3 DNA is TGTGCCAGCAGCCCGTATCTGGGGGGAAATGAAAAACTGTTTTTT. Residues: CASSPYLGGNEKLFF.

The CDR3 protein is CASKGGRSYEQYF. Written as DNA, the CDR3 is TGTGCCAGCAAAGGAGGGCGATCCTACGAGCAGTACTTC. The rearrangement joins TRBV6-5 to TRBJ2-5, with TRBD2 as a possible D gene (6 bases). Near its end, the DNA agrees better with TRBJ2-7, so the J call may be wrong. The CDR3 loop spans 13 amino acids. The germline CDR1 and CDR2 sequences are MNHEY and SVGAGI.

This clone was found once. The chain joins TRBV7-9 to TRBJ1-1; D ambiguous. The V gene's germline CDR1 is SEHNR and CDR2 FQNEAQ (reference sequence). The CDR3 loop spans 15 amino acids. The germline V and J ends were trimmed by 0 bases and 8 bases, with 16 bases remaining between them. CDR3 coding DNA: TGTGCCAGCAGCTTAGCGAGTTCTGAACCGAAGGAAGCTTTCTTT. Residues: CASSLASSEPKEAFF.

Written as DNA, the CDR3 is TGCGCCAGCAGCTCGGGTGGGGCCAACGTCCTGACTTTC. Translating gives CASSSGGANVLTF. The gene calls are TRBV5-1 and TRBJ2-6; D not resolved. The CDR3 sequence is 13 residues long. The germline V gene encodes CDR1 SGHRS and CDR2 YFSETQ. The V and J ends lost 3 bases and 3 bases respectively, with 4 bases between them.

The chain is built from TRBV27 and TRBJ2-5; perhaps TRBD2 as D (7 bases). CDR1 and CDR2 (germline): MNHEY, SMNVEV (reference sequence). The CDR3 sequence is 15 residues long. With 1 base removed from V and 5 bases from J, the gap between germline ends came to 14 bases. CDR3 protein: CASSLWGGLGETQYF. CDR3 nucleotides: TGTGCCAGCAGTTTATGGGGGGGGCTGGGGGAGACCCAGTACTTC.

The rearrangement joins TRBV11-3 to TRBJ2-3; TRBD2 matches 10 bases. After removal of 4 bases from V and 1 base from J, the junction contained 2 bases not matched to a gene. This CDR3 contains 15 residues. CDR1 and CDR2 from the germline V gene are SGHNT and YENEEA. The CDR3 DNA reads TGTGCCAGCAGCTCAACTAGCGGGGGCACAGATACGCAGTATTTT. The encoded protein is CASSSTSGGTDTQYF.

The chain joins TRBV10-3 to TRBJ2-7; 9 nucleotides agree with TRBD2. Germline V gives CDR1 ENHRY, CDR2 SYGVKD. CDR3 length: 16 amino acids. V lost 3 bases and J lost 0; bases outside the gene matches: 6. CDR3 coding DNA: TGTGCCATCAGTGAAGGACCTAGCGGGGCCTCCTACGAGCAGTACTTC. It translates to CAISEGPSGASYEQYF.

This chain connects TRBV5-1 to TRBJ2-1; possibly TRBD2 for D (7 bases). V was pared by 2 bases and J by 6 bases, with 15 bases between. The V gene's germline CDR1 is SGHRS and CDR2 YFSETQ. This CDR3 region has 15 residues. CDR3 amino acids: CASSFQGGGLNEQFF. CDR3 DNA: TGCGCCAGCAGCTTCCAAGGGGGGGGCCTCAATGAGCAGTTCTTC.

The V gene is TRBV5-8, the J gene TRBJ1-1; 9 bases map to TRBD1. CDR3 length: 15 amino acids. The trim removed 3 bases at V and 5 bases at J, leaving 8 bases unmatched. Per germline, CDR1 SGHTS and CDR2 YDEGEE. In nucleotides, the CDR3 is TGTGCCAGCAGCTGCAGACAGGGGGGGGGAACTGAAGCTTTCTTT. This encodes CASSCRQGGGTEAFF.

The chain joins TRBV27 to TRBJ1-5; D gene uncertain. Looked up from germline, CDR1 is MNHEY and CDR2 is SMNVEV (reference sequence). The V gene lost 3 bases and the J gene lost 9 bases, with 15 bases spanning the gap. The length of the CDR3 is 14 residues. Here the CDR3 reads CASSLGGLPGPQHF. DNA for the CDR3: TGTGCCAGCAGTTTGGGCGGACTCCCCGGGCCCCAGCATTTT.